The TCR beta chain described here comes from a study of response to subunit inactivated influenza vaccine. General observations from the study: The authors suggested that every seasonal influenza vaccination recruits few new T cells.

A single record per CDR3 protein comes from TCRdb applying MiXCR to the RT-PCR reads. The sample contains 430,000 or so distinct CDR3 sequences, approximately 11% of which appear only once. CDR3 size: 13 residues. Trimming stripped 0 bases from V and 0 bases from J, with 3 bases between. Germline CDR1 SGHKS, CDR2 YYEKEE (reference sequence). With regard to this clonotype: Its antigen is unidentified.

This specimen consisted of PBMCs from blood, obtained roughly 47 days after vaccination. The clonotype comes from a man aged 50 to 59 who received an inactivated influenza vaccine. The chain joins TRBV5-5 to TRBJ1-1; D not resolved. The CDR3 region is CASSLDVNTEAFF. The CDR3 DNA is TGTGCCAGCAGCTTGGACGTGAACACTGAAGCTTTCTTT.